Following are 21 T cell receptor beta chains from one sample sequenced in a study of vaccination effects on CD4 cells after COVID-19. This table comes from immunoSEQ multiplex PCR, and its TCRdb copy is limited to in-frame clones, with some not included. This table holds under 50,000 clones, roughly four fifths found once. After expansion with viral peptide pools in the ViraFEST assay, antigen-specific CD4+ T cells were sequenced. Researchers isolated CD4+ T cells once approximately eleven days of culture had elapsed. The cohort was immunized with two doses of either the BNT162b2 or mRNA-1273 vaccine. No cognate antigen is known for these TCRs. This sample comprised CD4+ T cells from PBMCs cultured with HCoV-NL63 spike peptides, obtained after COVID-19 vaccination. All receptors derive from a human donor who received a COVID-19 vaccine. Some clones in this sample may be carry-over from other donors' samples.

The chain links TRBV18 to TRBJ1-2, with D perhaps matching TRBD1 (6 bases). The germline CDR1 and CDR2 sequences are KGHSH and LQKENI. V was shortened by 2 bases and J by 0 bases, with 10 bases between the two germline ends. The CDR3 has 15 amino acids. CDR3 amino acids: CASSPSRGANYGYTF. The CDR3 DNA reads TGTGCCAGCTCACCAAGCAGGGGCGCTAACTATGGCTACACCTTC. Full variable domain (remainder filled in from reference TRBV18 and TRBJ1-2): NAGVMQNPRHLVRRRGQEARLRCSPMKGHSHVYWYRQLPEEGLKFMVYLQKENIIDESGMPKERFSAEFPKEGPSILRIQQVVRGDSAAYFCASSPSRGANYGYTFGSGTRLTVV.

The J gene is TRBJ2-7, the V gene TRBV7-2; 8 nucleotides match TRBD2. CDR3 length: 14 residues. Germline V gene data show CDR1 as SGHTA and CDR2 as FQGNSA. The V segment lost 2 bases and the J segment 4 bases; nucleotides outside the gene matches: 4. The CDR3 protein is CASSLSSGGYEQYV. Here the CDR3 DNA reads TGTGCCAGCAGCTTATCAAGCGGGGGTTACGAGCAGTACGTC.

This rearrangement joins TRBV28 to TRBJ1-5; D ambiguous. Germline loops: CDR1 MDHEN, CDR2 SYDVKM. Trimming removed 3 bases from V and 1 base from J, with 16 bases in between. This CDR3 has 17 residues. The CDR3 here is CASSFVRLGSSNQPQHF. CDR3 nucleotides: TGTGCCAGCAGTTTTGTAAGACTTGGTTCGAGCAATCAGCCCCAGCATTTT.

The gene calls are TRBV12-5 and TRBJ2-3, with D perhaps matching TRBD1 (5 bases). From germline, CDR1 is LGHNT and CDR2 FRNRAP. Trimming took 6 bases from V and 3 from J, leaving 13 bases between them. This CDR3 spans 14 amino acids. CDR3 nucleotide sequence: TGTGCTAGTGGAACAGGAGATGGTACAGATACGCAGTATTTT. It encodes CASGTGDGTDTQYF.

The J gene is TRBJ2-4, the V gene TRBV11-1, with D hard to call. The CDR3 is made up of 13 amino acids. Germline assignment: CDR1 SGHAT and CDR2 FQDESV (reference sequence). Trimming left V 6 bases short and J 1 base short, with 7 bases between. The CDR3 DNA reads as TGTGCCAGCAGACCCAGGGCCAAAAACATTCAGTACTTC. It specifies CASRPRAKNIQYF.

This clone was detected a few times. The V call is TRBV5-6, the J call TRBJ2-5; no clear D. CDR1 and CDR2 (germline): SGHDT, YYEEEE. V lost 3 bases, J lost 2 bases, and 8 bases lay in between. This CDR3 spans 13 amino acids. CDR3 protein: CASSSGRQETQYF. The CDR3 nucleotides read TGTGCCAGCAGCTCGGGCAGGCAAGAGACCCAGTACTTC.

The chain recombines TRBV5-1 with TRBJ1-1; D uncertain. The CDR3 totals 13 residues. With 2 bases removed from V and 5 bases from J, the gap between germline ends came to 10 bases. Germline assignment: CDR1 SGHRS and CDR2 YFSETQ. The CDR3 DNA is TGCGCCAGCAGCTTCGCAGGCCGGACTGAAGCTTTCTTT. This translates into CASSFAGRTEAFF.

The CDR3 coding sequence is TGTGCCAGCAGTTACTCGGGCCCCGGGGAGCTGTTTTTT. The encoded protein is CASSYSGPGELFF. The chain recombines TRBV6-2 or TRBV6-3 with TRBJ2-2; no reliable D call. Trimming shortened V by 0 bases and J by 6 bases, and 5 bases separated the two germline ends. The CDR3 extends over 13 amino acids. The germline gives CDR1 MNHEY, CDR2 SVGEGT.

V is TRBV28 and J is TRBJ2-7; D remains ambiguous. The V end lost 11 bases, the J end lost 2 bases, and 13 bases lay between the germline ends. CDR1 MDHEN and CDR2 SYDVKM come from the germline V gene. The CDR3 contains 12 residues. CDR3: CASRSGPYEQYV. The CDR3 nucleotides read TGTGCCTCCAGGTCAGGTCCCTACGAGCAGTACGTC.

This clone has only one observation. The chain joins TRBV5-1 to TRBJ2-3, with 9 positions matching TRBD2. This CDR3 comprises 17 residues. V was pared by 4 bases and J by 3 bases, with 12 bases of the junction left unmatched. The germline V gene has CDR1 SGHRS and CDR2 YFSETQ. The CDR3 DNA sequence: TGCGCCAGCAGCCCCCTAGGTAGGAGCGGGGGGACAGATACGCAGTATTTT. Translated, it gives CASSPLGRSGGTDTQYF.

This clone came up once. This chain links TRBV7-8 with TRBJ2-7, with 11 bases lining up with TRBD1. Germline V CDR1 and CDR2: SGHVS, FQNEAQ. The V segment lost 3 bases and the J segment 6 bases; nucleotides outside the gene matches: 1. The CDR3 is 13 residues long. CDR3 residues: CASSLDRGREQYV. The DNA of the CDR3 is TGTGCCAGCAGCTTGGACAGGGGGCGCGAGCAGTACGTC.

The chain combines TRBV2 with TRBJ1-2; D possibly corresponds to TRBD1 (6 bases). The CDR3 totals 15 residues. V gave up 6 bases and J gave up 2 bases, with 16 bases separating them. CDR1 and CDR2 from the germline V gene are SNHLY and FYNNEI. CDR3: CASSPEGGQNYGYTF. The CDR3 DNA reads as TGTGCCAGCAGCCCTGAGGGGGGACAAAACTATGGCTACACCTTC.

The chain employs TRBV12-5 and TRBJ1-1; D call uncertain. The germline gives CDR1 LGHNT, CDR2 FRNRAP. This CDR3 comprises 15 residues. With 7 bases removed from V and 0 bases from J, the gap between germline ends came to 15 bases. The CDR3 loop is CASANPGGLNTEAFF. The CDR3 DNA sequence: TGTGCTAGTGCCAATCCCGGAGGGCTGAACACTGAAGCTTTCTTT.

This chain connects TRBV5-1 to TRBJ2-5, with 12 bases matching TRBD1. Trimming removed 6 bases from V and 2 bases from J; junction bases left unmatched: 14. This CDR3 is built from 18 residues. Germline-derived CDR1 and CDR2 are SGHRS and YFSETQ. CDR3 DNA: TGCGCCAGCAACCCCTCCGGGACAGGGGGCGCCCAGCAAGAGACCCAGTACTTC. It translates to CASNPSGTGGAQQETQYF.

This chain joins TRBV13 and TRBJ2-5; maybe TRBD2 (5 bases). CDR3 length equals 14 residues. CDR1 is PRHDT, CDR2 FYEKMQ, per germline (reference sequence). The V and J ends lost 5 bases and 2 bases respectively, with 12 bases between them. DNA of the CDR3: TGTGCCAGCAGCCTCAGGACTCATCAAGAGACCCAGTACTTC. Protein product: CASSLRTHQETQYF.

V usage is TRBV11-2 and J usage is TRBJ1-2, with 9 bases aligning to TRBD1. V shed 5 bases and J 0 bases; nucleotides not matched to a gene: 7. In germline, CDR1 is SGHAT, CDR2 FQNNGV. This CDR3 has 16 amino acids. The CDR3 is CASSLRTGEANYGYTF. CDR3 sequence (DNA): TGTGCCAGCAGCCTTCGGACAGGGGAGGCTAACTATGGCTACACCTTC.

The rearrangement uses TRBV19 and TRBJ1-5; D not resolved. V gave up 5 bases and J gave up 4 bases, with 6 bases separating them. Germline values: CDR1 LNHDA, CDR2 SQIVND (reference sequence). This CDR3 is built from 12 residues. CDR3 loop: CASSAANQPQHF. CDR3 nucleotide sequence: TGTGCCAGTAGTGCGGCTAATCAGCCCCAGCATTTT.

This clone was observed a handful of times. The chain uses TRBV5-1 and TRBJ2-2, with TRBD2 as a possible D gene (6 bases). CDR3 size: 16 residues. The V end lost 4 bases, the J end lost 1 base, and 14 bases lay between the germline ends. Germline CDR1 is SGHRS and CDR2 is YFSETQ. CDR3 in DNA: TGCGCCAGCAGCCATCCGGGACTTCGGAACACCGGGGAGCTGTTTTTT. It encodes CASSHPGLRNTGELFF.

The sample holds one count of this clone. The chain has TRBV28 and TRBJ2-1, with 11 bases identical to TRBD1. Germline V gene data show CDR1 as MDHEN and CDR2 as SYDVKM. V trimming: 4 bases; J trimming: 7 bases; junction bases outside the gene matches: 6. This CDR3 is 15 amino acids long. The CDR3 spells CASSSAGTGGNEQFF. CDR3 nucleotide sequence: TGTGCCAGCAGTTCCGCCGGGACAGGGGGGAATGAGCAGTTCTTC.

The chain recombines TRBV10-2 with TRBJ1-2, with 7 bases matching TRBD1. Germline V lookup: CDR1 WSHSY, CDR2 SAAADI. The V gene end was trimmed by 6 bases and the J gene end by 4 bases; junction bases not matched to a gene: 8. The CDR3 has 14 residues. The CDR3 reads CASSGQEEGYGYTF. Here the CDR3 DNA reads TGCGCCAGCAGCGGACAGGAAGAAGGCTATGGCTACACCTTC.

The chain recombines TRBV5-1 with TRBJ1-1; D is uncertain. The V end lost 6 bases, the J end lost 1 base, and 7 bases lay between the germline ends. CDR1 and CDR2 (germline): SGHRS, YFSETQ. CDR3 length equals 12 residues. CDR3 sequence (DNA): TGCGCCAGCACCCTGGGGAACACTGAAGCTTTCTTT. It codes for CASTLGNTEAFF.